Below, 17 T cell receptor beta chains from the same sample are listed, as sequenced in a study of cytomegalovirus exposure and HLA in healthy donors (dated by TCRdb to the late 2010s). Library prep was done by the immunoSEQ multiplex PCR assay. The multiplex PCR relied on a mix of 60 forward primers for TCR Vbeta segments and 13 reverse primers for TCR Jbeta segments. What TCRdb holds here is the immuneACCESS table cut down to in-frame rearrangements. Part of the clones is not present; checked against another copy, under half of the missing clones reflect an unresolved V gene, and the others are unexplained. A total of some 150,000 clones appear in this sample, around 10% of them only once. The top ten clones comprise more than 6.5% of the sample. The sequenced material came from PBMCs. The receptors derive from a woman in her 40s in good health and CMV-seropositive.

In its sample, this clone was seen a few times. The CDR3, as DNA: TGCGCCAGCAGCTTGGCGACAGGGCTACCCCTTTACGAGCAGTACTTC. Translating it yields CASSLATGLPLYEQYF. The J gene is TRBJ2-7, the V gene TRBV5-1; 7 bases are shared with TRBD1. Germline V gene lookup returns CDR1 SGHRS and CDR2 YFSETQ. This CDR3 comprises 16 residues. Trimming at V came to 0 bases and at J to 4 bases, leaving 10 bases not matched to a gene.

As DNA, the CDR3 is TGTGCCAGCAGTCGACTAGCGGGGACTACGCAGTATTTT. Its protein product is CASSRLAGTTQYF. V gene TRBV6-1 combines with J gene TRBJ2-3; 11 bases fit TRBD2. V trimming: 5 bases; J trimming: 8 bases; junction bases outside the gene matches: 3. Germline loops: CDR1 MNHNS, CDR2 SASEGT. This CDR3 has 13 residues.

This clone has just a few counts. The chain combines TRBV25-1 with TRBJ2-3, with 9 bases identical to TRBD1. The germline CDR1 and CDR2 sequences are MGHDK and SYGVNS. The V segment lost 3 bases and the J segment 4 bases; nucleotides outside the gene matches: 5. The CDR3 spans 15 residues. The CDR3 DNA sequence: TGTGCCAGCAGTGATACAGGGACAGGGTCAGATACGCAGTATTTT. This sequence encodes CASSDTGTGSDTQYF.

J is TRBJ1-5 and V is TRBV27; 9 positions agree with TRBD1. Germline trimming cut 6 bases from V and 4 bases from J; bases unmatched to any gene: 7. The length of the CDR3 is 15 residues. Germline V gives CDR1 MNHEY, CDR2 SMNVEV (reference sequence). As DNA, the CDR3 is TGTGCCAGCAGGACCACAGGGGGCAAGAATCAGCCCCAGCATTTT. Translated, it gives CASRTTGGKNQPQHF.

The chain uses TRBV5-6 and TRBJ1-5, with 10 nucleotides matching TRBD1. CDR1 and CDR2 from the germline V gene are SGHDT and YYEEEE. J gave up 7 bases and V 4 bases, and 8 bases lay outside the gene matches. The CDR3 covers 15 residues. CDR3 region: CASSNSGTGVQPQHF. In nucleotides, the CDR3 is TGTGCCAGCAGCAACTCCGGGACAGGGGTCCAGCCCCAGCATTTT.

This clone was found a few times. The chain combines TRBV18 with TRBJ2-1, with 9 bases identical to TRBD1. The CDR3 spans 14 residues. Trimming took 0 bases from V and 7 from J; bases not matched to a gene: 1. The V gene's germline CDR1 is KGHSH and CDR2 LQKENI. CDR3 protein: CASSPPGQGNEQFF. The CDR3 nucleotides read TGTGCCAGCTCACCACCGGGACAGGGTAATGAGCAGTTCTTC.

This clone appeared a few times. The chain uses TRBV2 and TRBJ1-4; 7 positions agree with TRBD1. V lost 6 bases and J lost 7; bases outside the gene matches: 11. The CDR3 runs to 15 residues. Germline CDR1 reads SNHLY; CDR2 reads FYNNEI. The DNA of the CDR3 is TGTGCCAGCAGCAAACTGACAGGGCAGGGTGAAAAACTGTTTTTT. Amino acids: CASSKLTGQGEKLFF.

This clone has a handful of counts. The chain uses TRBV29-1 and TRBJ2-3; D possibly corresponds to TRBD1 (6 bases). The CDR3 runs 14 residues. Germline CDR1 reads SQVTM; CDR2 reads ANQGSEA. V shed 6 bases and J shed 2 bases, with 15 bases lying between them. The CDR3 loop is CSVRGTGFTDTQYF. The CDR3 nucleotides are TGCAGCGTGAGGGGGACCGGATTCACAGATACGCAGTATTTT.

There are a few counts of this clone. The CDR3 reads CAISYDSTLDTEAFF. Written as DNA, the CDR3 is TGTGCCATCAGCTACGACAGTACATTGGACACTGAAGCTTTCTTT. This sequence joins TRBV10-3 and TRBJ1-1, with D perhaps TRBD1 (5 bases). The ends were cut back, 6 bases at V and 3 bases at J, with 17 bases in the middle. Germline CDR1 and CDR2: ENHRY and SYGVKD. The CDR3 totals 15 residues.

This clone came up a few times. The V and J genes are TRBV29-1 and TRBJ2-7; TRBD1 is a possible D gene (6 bases). V lost 7 bases to trimming and J lost 3 bases, with 19 bases between them. Germline CDR1 and CDR2: SQVTM and ANQGSEA. The CDR3 sequence is 14 residues long. The CDR3 coding sequence is TGCAGCGCCGCCGACAGGATTAGGGGCTACGAGCAGTACTTC. Translating gives CSAADRIRGYEQYF.

This clone occurred a few times. J is TRBJ1-2 and V is TRBV2, with TRBD1 matching over 9 bases. Losses at the gene ends were 6 bases for V and 6 bases for J; bases not matched to a gene: 5. This CDR3 contains 13 residues. The germline V gene encodes CDR1 SNHLY and CDR2 FYNNEI. The CDR3 DNA sequence: TGTGCCAGCAGCTCACAGGGGGCGGATGGCTACACCTTC. Translating gives CASSSQGADGYTF.

This clone was found a few times. The V gene is TRBV9, the J gene TRBJ2-7, with 10 bases identical to TRBD2. V shed 0 bases, J shed 3 bases, and the junction held 3 bases outside the gene matches. Germline CDR1 and CDR2: SGDLS and YYNGEE. This CDR3 is built from 15 residues. CDR3 residues: CASSVASGGFYEQYF. Written as DNA, the CDR3 is TGTGCCAGCAGCGTAGCTAGCGGGGGTTTCTACGAGCAGTACTTC.

The genes are TRBV6-5 and TRBJ1-2, with D tentatively TRBD1 (6 bases). Per germline, CDR1 MNHEY and CDR2 SVGAGI. Trimming cost V 8 bases and J 5 bases, with 9 bases left between them. The CDR3 has 11 amino acids. This CDR3 is CASLGQYGYTF. CDR3 in DNA: TGTGCCAGCCTCGGACAGTATGGCTACACCTTC.

The rearrangement uses TRBV6-6 and TRBJ1-1; D is unresolved. The length of the CDR3 is 16 residues. Germline assignment: CDR1 MNHNY and CDR2 SVGAGI (reference sequence). Deletions cut 4 bases from V and 4 bases from J, with 19 bases between. CDR3 DNA: TGTGCCAGCAGTTTCCCCCCCCCGGGGTTGGGCACTGAAGCTTTCTTT. This codes for CASSFPPPGLGTEAFF.

This clone showed up just a few times. The rearrangement uses TRBV4-1 and TRBJ2-2; a possible D gene is TRBD2 (6 bases). CDR1 and CDR2 (germline): MGHRA, YSYEKL. The CDR3 contains 17 residues. Trimming removed 5 bases at V and 1 base at J, with 17 bases between. CDR3 loop: CASSFPGTGVNTGELFF. DNA of the CDR3: TGCGCCAGCAGCTTCCCCGGGACGGGGGTGAACACCGGGGAGCTGTTTTTT.

This clone was found a few times. The gene calls are TRBV19 and TRBJ1-5, with D possibly matching TRBD1 (5 bases). V gave up 0 bases and J gave up 4 bases, with 10 bases separating them. Germline V lookup: CDR1 LNHDA, CDR2 SQIVND (reference sequence). The CDR3 extends over 15 amino acids. The CDR3 reads CASSIDHGGNQPQHF. The DNA of the CDR3 is TGTGCCAGTAGTATAGATCACGGGGGGAATCAGCCCCAGCATTTT.

This clone occurred many times. The same CDR3 also results from other DNA sequences found in this sample. V is TRBV2 and J is TRBJ1-2; D is unresolved. This CDR3 comprises 15 residues. Looked up from germline, CDR1 is SNHLY and CDR2 is FYNNEI. Trimming removed 4 bases from V and 2 bases from J, with 14 bases in between. This chain's CDR3 is CASSGDGGRNYGYTF. The CDR3 bases are TGTGCCAGCAGTGGCGACGGCGGGAGGAACTATGGCTACACCTTC. Drawing the rest from reference TRBV2 and TRBJ1-2, the complete variable domain is EPEVTQTPSHQVTQMGQEVILRCVPISNHLYFYWYRQILGQKVEFLVSFYNNEISEKSEIFDDQFSVERPDGSNFTLKIRSTKLEDSAMYFCASSGDGGRNYGYTFGSGTRLTVV.